A single sample is the source of the 29 T cell receptor beta chains below, sequenced in a study of T cells in Graves' hyperthyroidism and ophthalmopathy. RNA transcripts were the template for amplifying TCR beta CDR3 regions. The HTBI primer set served for first-round RT-PCR of the TCR CDR3. TCRdb recomputed calls from the multiplex PCR reads with MiXCR, one row per CDR3 protein. The sample holds approximately 260,000 distinct CDR3 sequences; approximately 16% are singletons and the top ten take roughly 31%. The sample was blood. The receptors derive from a woman between 50 and 59 years old with Graves' hyperthyroidism that later progressed to Graves' ophthalmopathy.

This clonotype was recorded at least ten times. The chain combines TRBV5-1 with TRBJ2-1, with 9 bases that match TRBD2. J gave up 4 bases and V 0 bases, and 2 bases lay outside the gene matches. Germline V gene data show CDR1 as SGHRS and CDR2 as YFSETQ. The CDR3 has 15 amino acids. The CDR3 sequence is CASSLGLAVYNEQFF. DNA for the CDR3: TGCGCCAGCAGCTTGGGACTAGCGGTTTACAATGAGCAGTTCTTC.

Ten or more counts support this clonotype. V gene TRBV20-1 combines with J gene TRBJ2-7; D possibly matches TRBD1 or TRBD2 (5 bases each). The CDR3 length is 14 residues. V was pared by 7 bases and J by 0 bases, with 16 bases between. From germline, CDR1 is DFQATT and CDR2 SNEGSKA (reference sequence). CDR3 in amino acids: CSVARDGVSYEQYF. The DNA of the CDR3 is TGCAGTGTTGCCCGGGACGGAGTCTCCTACGAGCAGTACTTC.

This clonotype came up many times. This chain joins TRBV12-3 or TRBV12-4 and TRBJ1-1, with 8 bases matching TRBD1. The V gene end was trimmed by 2 bases and the J gene end by 2 bases; junction bases not matched to a gene: 4. The CDR3 is 15 amino acids. CDR3 bases: TGTGCCAGCAGTTTAAAAGGGACAGGAAACACTGAAGCTTTCTTT. This sequence encodes CASSLKGTGNTEAFF.

CDR3 protein: CSASGSTGSNQPQHF. CDR3 DNA sequence: TGCAGTGCTAGTGGTTCGACAGGTAGCAATCAGCCCCAGCATTTT. The J gene is TRBJ1-5, the V gene TRBV20-1; weak D call: TRBD1 (6 bases). Germline values: CDR1 DFQATT, CDR2 SNEGSKA (reference sequence). The CDR3 has 15 residues. V dropped 3 bases and J dropped 0 bases, with 12 bases sitting between them.

Concerning this clonotype: A much more abundant neighbour one base away suggests this may be a read error. The CDR3 reads CVSSLFLREKGEQYF. Written as DNA, the CDR3 is TGTGTCAGCAGCTTATTCTTGCGGGAGAAAGGGGAGCAGTACTTC. The gene calls are TRBV11-2 and TRBJ2-7, with 7 bases aligning to TRBD2. The CDR3 totals 15 residues. Germline CDR1 reads SGHAT; CDR2 reads FQNNGV.

This clonotype occurred many times. This chain joins TRBV18 and TRBJ2-4, with D unclear. The CDR3 runs 12 residues. V lost 2 bases and J lost 8, with 7 bases in between. From germline, CDR1 is KGHSH and CDR2 LQKENI. For the CDR3, the DNA is TGTGCCAGCTCACCAAGCCGGGACATTCAGTACTTC. Translation gives CASSPSRDIQYF.

The chain joins TRBV27 to TRBJ2-7, with D perhaps TRBD1 or TRBD2 (5 bases each). Germline CDR1 is MNHEY and CDR2 is SMNVEV (reference sequence). Trimming pared 4 bases from V and 2 bases from J, leaving 12 bases between. The CDR3 extends over 14 amino acids. CDR3 region: CASSYQGRPYEQYF. CDR3 nucleotides: TGTGCCAGCAGTTACCAGGGACGTCCCTACGAGCAGTACTTC.

V and J are TRBV7-2 and TRBJ1-1; D remains ambiguous. The CDR3 contains 14 residues. The V gene lost 0 bases and the J gene lost 3 bases, with 8 bases spanning the gap. The germline CDR1 and CDR2 sequences are SGHTA and FQGNSA. CDR3 bases: TGTGCCAGCAGCTTAGCCAGTGGCTACACTGAAGCTTTCTTT. Its translation: CASSLASGYTEAFF.

This chain uses TRBV28 with TRBJ2-7; 10 bases are a match to TRBD1. Germline CDR1 MDHEN, CDR2 SYDVKM. The CDR3 contains 15 residues. The V gene end was trimmed by 5 bases and the J gene end by 5 bases; junction bases not matched to a gene: 9. This chain's CDR3 is CASSPPGQGYNEQYF. CDR3 sequence (DNA): TGTGCCAGCAGTCCCCCGGGACAGGGGTACAACGAGCAGTACTTC.

This clonotype has a handful of counts. The V and J genes are TRBV5-1 and TRBJ2-2; D gene uncertain. Germline V CDR1 and CDR2: SGHRS, YFSETQ. Trimming shortened V by 2 bases and J by 0 bases, and 11 bases separated the two germline ends. The CDR3 extends over 16 amino acids. This CDR3 reads CASSFVKTSNTGELFF. CDR3 nucleotides: TGCGCCAGCAGCTTCGTTAAGACCTCGAACACCGGGGAGCTGTTTTTT.

This clonotype was counted ten times or more. V usage is TRBV11-2 and J usage is TRBJ1-2; TRBD1 is a possible D gene (6 bases). This CDR3 region has 16 residues. Germline V lookup: CDR1 SGHAT, CDR2 FQNNGV. V dropped 1 base and J dropped 5 bases, with 17 bases sitting between them. Written as DNA, the CDR3 is TGTGCCAGCAGCTTAGGTGCGGACAGCTTCAAATATGGCTACACCTTC. Its translation is CASSLGADSFKYGYTF.

This clonotype was picked up many times. The gene calls are TRBV20-1 and TRBJ2-7; TRBD2 might be the D (7 bases). Per germline, CDR1 DFQATT and CDR2 SNEGSKA (reference sequence). V dropped 6 bases and J dropped 5 bases, with 17 bases sitting between them. The CDR3 contains 13 residues. This CDR3 is CSAPRGGADEQYF. In DNA, the CDR3 is TGCAGTGCCCCTAGGGGGGGCGCCGACGAGCAGTACTTC.

In this sample, this clonotype turned up many times. V usage is TRBV18 and J usage is TRBJ1-1, with TRBD1 matching 7 bases. In germline, CDR1 is KGHSH, CDR2 LQKENI. This CDR3 has 15 amino acids. Germline trimming cut 3 bases from V and 4 bases from J; bases unmatched to any gene: 8. CDR3 loop: CASSPYRGEGTEAFF. DNA for the CDR3: TGTGCCAGCTCACCCTACAGGGGAGAGGGCACTGAAGCTTTCTTT. The full variable domain, in which reference TRBV18 and TRBJ1-1 provide the parts outside the CDR3, is NAGVMQNPRHLVRRRGQEARLRCSPMKGHSHVYWYRQLPEEGLKFMVYLQKENIIDESGMPKERFSAEFPKEGPSILRIQQVVRGDSAAYFCASSPYRGEGTEAFFGQGTRLTVV.

This clonotype was recorded many times. V and J are TRBV30 and TRBJ1-5, with D maybe TRBD1 (5 bases). Germline CDR1 is GTSNPN and CDR2 is SVGIG (reference sequence). This CDR3 comprises 13 residues. Trimming left V 5 bases short and J 0 bases short, with 8 bases between. This CDR3 is CAWSDISNQPQHF. The CDR3 DNA reads as TGTGCCTGGTCGGACATTAGCAATCAGCCCCAGCATTTT.

Many counts were recorded for this clonotype. The gene calls are TRBV7-2 and TRBJ2-1; perhaps D is TRBD1 or TRBD2 (6 bases each). V lost 5 bases to trimming and J lost 11 bases, with 16 bases between them. The germline V gene has CDR1 SGHTA and CDR2 FQGNSA. The CDR3 totals 13 residues. The CDR3 DNA reads as TGTGCCAGCAGCCTTGGAGGAGGGGACAAGCAGTTCTTC. It specifies CASSLGGGDKQFF.

This clonotype was seen repeatedly, ten times or more. The chain couples TRBV6-1 to TRBJ1-1, with D possibly TRBD1 on 5 matching bases. This CDR3 has 13 residues. Germline CDR1 MNHNS, CDR2 SASEGT. The CDR3 is CALGLPPNTEAFF. The CDR3 nucleotides read TGTGCTTTGGGACTTCCTCCGAACACTGAAGCTTTCTTT.

The genes are TRBV20-1 and TRBJ2-1; a weak D match, TRBD1 (7 bases). This CDR3 comprises 15 residues. V lost 4 bases to trimming and J lost 6 bases, with 19 bases between them. Germline V CDR1 and CDR2: DFQATT, SNEGSKA (reference sequence). CDR3 in DNA: TGCAGTGCTAAAGAAAGGAGGGGGCTGGGCAATGAGCAGTTCTTC. It encodes CSAKERRGLGNEQFF.

Many counts were recorded for this clonotype. The rearrangement joins TRBV20-1 to TRBJ2-1; 8 nucleotides agree with TRBD2. Germline V gives CDR1 DFQATT, CDR2 SNEGSKA (reference sequence). J gave up 7 bases and V 0 bases, and 5 bases lay outside the gene matches. The CDR3 runs 14 residues. The CDR3 nucleotides are TGCAGTGCTAGAGATCGGGCTAGCGGGAATGAGCAGTTCTTC. Its translation: CSARDRASGNEQFF.

The chain carries TRBV20-1 and TRBJ1-2; 8 bases line up with TRBD1. CDR3 length: 13 residues. The V and J ends lost 5 bases and 3 bases, in that order; junction bases with no gene match: 5. The germline CDR1 and CDR2 sequences are DFQATT and SNEGSKA (reference sequence). In DNA form, the CDR3 reads TGCAGTGCTGGGGGACAGGTTCACTATGGCTACACCTTC. Translating gives CSAGGQVHYGYTF.

This clonotype was recorded at least ten times. The chain is built from TRBV12-3 or TRBV12-4 and TRBJ1-1; D gene uncertain. The CDR3 spans 14 residues. Trimming cost V 5 bases and J 3 bases, with 13 bases left between them. The CDR3 is CASSALTRYTEAFF. CDR3 coding DNA: TGTGCCAGCAGTGCCCTGACAAGATACACTGAAGCTTTCTTT.

The sample holds many counts of this clonotype. The J gene is TRBJ1-1, the V gene TRBV28; D may be TRBD1 (5 bases). From germline, CDR1 is MDHEN and CDR2 SYDVKM. This CDR3 is 12 amino acids long. Trimming cost V 7 bases and J 8 bases, with 14 bases left between them. CDR3 in amino acids: CASTVGEKEAFF. The DNA of the CDR3 is TGTGCCAGCACTGTGGGGGAGAAAGAAGCTTTCTTT.

The V call is TRBV10-3, the J call TRBJ2-5; D is perhaps TRBD2 (6 bases). The CDR3 runs 15 residues. Germline V gene data show CDR1 as ENHRY and CDR2 as SYGVKD. V dropped 3 bases and J dropped 1 base, with 12 bases sitting between them. The CDR3 protein is CAISDLGGAQETQYF. CDR3 nucleotides: TGTGCCATCAGTGATCTTGGAGGGGCCCAAGAGACCCAGTACTTC.

The rearrangement joins TRBV29-1 to TRBJ1-4; D is undetermined. The V end lost 7 bases, the J end lost 3 bases, and 9 bases lay between the germline ends. This CDR3 has 12 amino acids. From germline, CDR1 is SQVTM and CDR2 ANQGSEA. Here the CDR3 DNA reads TGCAGCGCCTCAATAGCTAATGAAAAACTGTTTTTT. Protein sequence: CSASIANEKLFF.

This clonotype showed up many times. This sequence joins TRBV11-2 and TRBJ2-1; the D gene is possibly TRBD2 (5 bases). Per the germline V gene, CDR1 is SGHAT and CDR2 is FQNNGV. V was shortened by 5 bases and J by 9 bases, with 14 bases between the two germline ends. This CDR3 spans 13 amino acids. CDR3 coding DNA: TGTGCCAGCAGCGGCGTCGGGGTCGGTGAGCAGTTCTTC. The encoded protein is CASSGVGVGEQFF. The complete variable domain, with remaining parts taken from reference TRBV11-2 and TRBJ2-1, reads EAGVAQSPRYKIIEKRQSVAFWCNPISGHATLYWYQQILGQGPKLLIQFQNNGVVDDSQLPKDRFSAERLKGVDSTLKIQPAKLEDSAVYLCASSGVGVGEQFFGPGTRLTVL.

This clonotype was picked up many times. The chain recombines TRBV20-1 with TRBJ1-3; 8 nucleotides line up with TRBD1. The V and J ends lost 1 base and 2 bases, in that order; junction bases with no gene match: 4. The CDR3 consists of 15 residues. CDR1 is DFQATT and CDR2 is SNEGSKA in the germline V gene (reference sequence). CDR3 in amino acids: CSARVQGAAGNTIYF. Here the CDR3 DNA reads TGCAGTGCTAGAGTTCAGGGGGCGGCTGGAAACACCATATATTTT.

This clonotype occurred a few times. This chain uses TRBV7-2 with TRBJ2-7; TRBD2 matches at 10 bases. Unmatched junction bases numbered 10, after V lost 5 bases and J lost 6 bases. CDR1 and CDR2 from the germline V gene are SGHTA and FQGNSA. CDR3 length: 15 amino acids. CDR3 residues: CASSVRGLAEVEQYF. The CDR3 DNA sequence: TGTGCCAGCAGCGTAAGAGGACTAGCGGAGGTCGAGCAGTACTTC.

This clonotype was recorded a few times. A single base separates this from a much larger clone, so it may be a read error. This chain uses TRBV28 with TRBJ2-7; a possible D gene is TRBD1 (5 bases). The CDR3 totals 14 residues. Germline V CDR1 and CDR2: MDHEN, SYDVKM. Here the CDR3 reads CVSRPHDRTYEQYF. The DNA of the CDR3 is TGTGTCAGCAGACCACACGACAGAACCTACGAGCAGTACTTC. The full variable domain, completed using reference TRBV28 and TRBJ2-7, is DVKVTQSSRYLVKRTGEKVFLECVQDMDHENMFWYRQDPGLGLRLIYFSYDVKMKEKGDIPEGYSVSREKKERFSLILESASTNQTSMYLCVSRPHDRTYEQYFGPGTRLTVT.

This clonotype was recorded a few times. V and J are TRBV13 and TRBJ1-3, with TRBD1 as a possible D gene (5 bases). The CDR3 is made up of 19 amino acids. The ends were cut back, 3 bases at V and 4 bases at J, with 25 bases in the middle. CDR1 and CDR2 from the germline V gene are PRHDT and FYEKMQ (reference sequence). CDR3: CASSFDLTGGTAGGNTIYF. For the CDR3, the DNA is TGTGCCAGCAGCTTTGATCTTACCGGCGGGACTGCTGGAGGAAACACCATATATTTT. Variable domain in full (rest from reference TRBV13 and TRBJ1-3): AAGVIQSPRHLIKEKRETATLKCYPIPRHDTVYWYQQGPGQDPQFLISFYEKMQSDKGSIPDRFSAQQFSDYHSELNMSSLELGDSALYFCASSFDLTGGTAGGNTIYFGEGSWLTVV.

This clonotype was found many times. The chain carries TRBV13 and TRBJ2-1; 10 nucleotides agree with TRBD2. The CDR3 extends over 16 amino acids. In germline, CDR1 is PRHDT, CDR2 FYEKMQ (reference sequence). J was trimmed by 7 bases and V by 0 bases; bases with no gene match: 6. The CDR3 is CASSLGLAGAMNEQFF. CDR3 in DNA: TGTGCCAGCAGCTTAGGTCTAGCGGGAGCAATGAATGAGCAGTTCTTC.